This paragraph covers one T cell receptor (beta chain) sequence. Profiling relied on immunoSEQ multiplex PCR, and the TCRdb table lists in-frame clones only, not all of them. The sample includes 130,000 or so clones, roughly 94% of them seen just once. The data are from a study of control samples from healthy donors and cancer patients. Sequenced input: blood. This TCR was recovered from a man between 40 and 49 years old in good health.

The CDR3 region has the DNA TGTGCCAGCAGTGAAGCGCAAACAGGCGGTATCTACGAGCAGTACTTC. This translates into CASSEAQTGGIYEQYF. The J gene is TRBJ2-7, the V gene TRBV6-1; TRBD1 might be the D (5 bases). V was clipped by 0 bases and J by 3 bases, with 15 bases between them. There are 16 residues in the CDR3. From germline, CDR1 is MNHNS and CDR2 SASEGT.